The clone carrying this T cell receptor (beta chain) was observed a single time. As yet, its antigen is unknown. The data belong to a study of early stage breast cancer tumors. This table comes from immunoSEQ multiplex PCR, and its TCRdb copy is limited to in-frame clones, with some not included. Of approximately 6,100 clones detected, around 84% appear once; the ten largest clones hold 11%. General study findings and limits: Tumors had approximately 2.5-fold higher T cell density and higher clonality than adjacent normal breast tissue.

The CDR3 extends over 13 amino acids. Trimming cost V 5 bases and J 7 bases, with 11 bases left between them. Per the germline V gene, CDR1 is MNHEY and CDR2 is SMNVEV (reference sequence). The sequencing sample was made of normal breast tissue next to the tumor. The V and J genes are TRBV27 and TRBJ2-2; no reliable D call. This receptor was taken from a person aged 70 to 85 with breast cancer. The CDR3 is CASSRFGGGELFF. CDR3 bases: TGTGCCAGCAGTCGCTTCGGTGGCGGGGAGCTGTTTTTT.